The sequence of this TCR beta chain was determined in a study of control samples from healthy donors and cancer patients. CDR1 is LNHDA, CDR2 SQIVND, per germline (reference sequence). The CDR3 consists of 15 residues. V lost 5 bases and J lost 8; bases outside the gene matches: 12. Method: immunoSEQ multiplex PCR; TCRdb's copy keeps in-frame clones and lacks some. This sample has under 450,000 clones, with around 90% found just once. The chain combines TRBV19 with TRBJ1-1; 9 bases map to TRBD1. The sample taken for sequencing was PBMCs. The clonotype originates from a man in his forties with head and neck cancer. The chain's CDR3 is CASSPGPGTGREAFF. CDR3 sequence (DNA): TGTGCCAGTAGTCCAGGTCCCGGGACAGGGCGCGAAGCTTTCTTT.